Each of the 25 T cell receptor beta chains below was sequenced from the same sample in a study of shared clonotypes between healthy human individuals. Assay: immunoSEQ multiplex PCR; the TCRdb copy retains only in-frame clones and omits some. The sample contains about 1 million clones, about 84% of which appear only once. What was sequenced was memory CD4+ T cells from PBMCs. Indicated subset: CD45RA-negative fraction. Source of these receptors: a young man in good health. Some clones in this sample may be carry-over from other donors' samples.

This clone was observed a handful of times. The V call is TRBV7-6, the J call TRBJ1-2; D gene unclear. The germline V gene has CDR1 SGHVS and CDR2 FNYEAQ. The CDR3 spans 14 residues. V shed 5 bases and J shed 0 bases, with 10 bases lying between them. In DNA form, the CDR3 reads TGTGCCAGCAGCCCTCTGGACCCTAACTATGGCTACACCTTC. It specifies CASSPLDPNYGYTF.

This clone was detected only once. V and J are TRBV7-2 and TRBJ2-2, with unresolved D. Per germline, CDR1 SGHTA and CDR2 FQGNSA. The CDR3 runs to 14 residues. Trimming pared 1 base from V and 5 bases from J, leaving 8 bases between. The CDR3 region has the DNA TGTGCCAGCAGCTTAGGCCTTATGACCGGGGAGCTGTTTTTT. It specifies CASSLGLMTGELFF.

This clone appeared a few times. The rearrangement links TRBV18 to TRBJ1-1, with a weak D call TRBD1 (6 bases). V was cut by 3 bases and J by 5 bases, with 13 bases left in between. Germline V CDR1 and CDR2: KGHSH, LQKENI. The CDR3 extends over 14 amino acids. CDR3 bases: TGTGCCAGCTCACCCTCAACAGGGAAAACTGAAGCTTTCTTT. Translating gives CASSPSTGKTEAFF.

V is TRBV18 and J is TRBJ1-2, with D maybe TRBD1 (6 bases). The CDR3 has 15 amino acids. V shed 5 bases and J shed 4 bases, with 17 bases lying between them. Germline V gene sequence: CDR1 KGHSH, CDR2 LQKENI. CDR3 in amino acids: CASSASGGSGYGYTF. As DNA, the CDR3 is TGTGCCAGCTCAGCGTCCGGGGGCAGCGGCTATGGCTACACCTTC.

V is TRBV11-2 and J is TRBJ2-2; tentatively, D is TRBD1 (6 bases). V shed 4 bases and J shed 4 bases, with 13 bases lying between them. This CDR3 comprises 15 residues. CDR1 and CDR2 from the germline V gene are SGHAT and FQNNGV. The CDR3, as DNA: TGTGCCAGCAGCTATTCGACAGGATTCACCGGGGAGCTGTTTTTT. Protein: CASSYSTGFTGELFF. The variable domain in full, with the rest retrieved from reference TRBV11-2 and TRBJ2-2, is EAGVAQSPRYKIIEKRQSVAFWCNPISGHATLYWYQQILGQGPKLLIQFQNNGVVDDSQLPKDRFSAERLKGVDSTLKIQPAKLEDSAVYLCASSYSTGFTGELFFGEGSRLTVL.

Regarding this clone: A far larger clone is one nucleotide away, so this likely arose from a read error. Other DNA sequences from this sample encode an identical CDR3 as well. The V call is TRBV10-2, the J call TRBJ2-1; a weak D match, TRBD2 (6 bases). Looked up from germline, CDR1 is WSHSY and CDR2 is SAAADI. The CDR3 contains 15 residues. V was pared by 7 bases and J by 4 bases, with 17 bases between. The CDR3 sequence: CASMVEWAGYNEQFF. The CDR3 bases are TGCGCCAGCATGGTTGAGTGGGCGGGATACAATGAGCAGTTCTTC.

The V gene is TRBV2, the J gene TRBJ2-5; D may be TRBD2 (6 bases). Trimming took off 8 bases at V and 5 bases at J, with 18 bases between the two ends. The CDR3 runs to 14 residues. Germline V gene lookup returns CDR1 SNHLY and CDR2 FYNNEI. CDR3 loop: CASGTGTSFETQYF. The DNA of the CDR3 is TGTGCCAGCGGAACCGGGACTTCTTTCGAGACCCAGTACTTC.

A word on this clone: In the same sample, other DNA sequences code for this CDR3. J is TRBJ2-5 and V is TRBV11-3, with D tentatively TRBD2 (6 bases). The CDR3 loop spans 12 amino acids. Germline V CDR1 and CDR2: SGHNT, YENEEA. V was trimmed by 8 bases and J by 5 bases, leaving 12 bases between them. The CDR3 loop is CASSRDQETQYF. Here the CDR3 DNA reads TGTGCCAGCTCGCGGGATCAGGAGACCCAGTACTTC.

The rearrangement joins TRBV5-1 to TRBJ2-3; D might be TRBD1 (6 bases). The CDR3 contains 13 residues. Between the trimmed V and J ends, which lost 7 bases and 3 bases, there was a span of 12 bases. Per germline, CDR1 SGHRS and CDR2 YFSETQ. This chain's CDR3 is CASQAQGTDTQYF. CDR3 in DNA: TGCGCCAGCCAGGCGCAGGGGACAGATACGCAGTATTTT.

At least ten counts were recorded for this clone. The CDR3 DNA reads TGTGCCAGTAGGGGAACCGGGACAAGTGGCCTGGAGCAGTACTTC. Amino acids: CASRGTGTSGLEQYF. The chain is built from TRBV19 and TRBJ2-7; tentative D call: TRBD1 (6 bases). CDR1 and CDR2 from the germline V gene are LNHDA and SQIVND (reference sequence). V shed 6 bases and J shed 7 bases, with 22 bases lying between them. CDR3 size: 15 residues.

This chain uses TRBV5-4 with TRBJ2-7; D assignment may be TRBD1 or TRBD2 (5 bases each). The CDR3 runs to 15 residues. Germline CDR1 SGHNT, CDR2 YYREEE (reference sequence). Between the trimmed V and J ends, which lost 0 bases and 3 bases, there was a span of 13 bases. CDR3 in DNA: TGTGCCAGCAGCTTGGACGTCGGGGCTCACTACGAGCAGTACTTC. It codes for CASSLDVGAHYEQYF.

This chain links TRBV25-1 with TRBJ2-3, with 8 bases matching TRBD2. Trimming took 0 bases from V and 1 from J; bases not matched to a gene: 3. Germline V gene sequence: CDR1 MGHDK, CDR2 SYGVNS. This CDR3 contains 16 residues. CDR3: CASSEYERGRTDTQYF. The CDR3 DNA is TGTGCCAGCAGTGAATACGAGCGGGGGCGCACAGATACGCAGTATTTT.

The CDR3 loop reads CASSTHPGVEQYF. The CDR3 nucleotides are TGTGCCAGCAGTACTCACCCAGGGGTCGAGCAGTACTTC. V gene TRBV28 combines with J gene TRBJ2-7; D is perhaps TRBD1 (6 bases). CDR3 length: 13 amino acids. Germline loops: CDR1 MDHEN, CDR2 SYDVKM. V was cut by 5 bases and J by 6 bases, with 14 bases left in between. Drawing the rest from reference TRBV28 and TRBJ2-7, the complete variable domain is DVKVTQSSRYLVKRTGEKVFLECVQDMDHENMFWYRQDPGLGLRLIYFSYDVKMKEKGDIPEGYSVSREKKERFSLILESASTNQTSMYLCASSTHPGVEQYFGPGTRLTVT.

This clone was counted between two and nine times. The rearrangement joins TRBV28 to TRBJ1-1; D ambiguous. V was shortened by 10 bases and J by 3 bases, with 9 bases between the two germline ends. Germline lookup yields CDR1 MDHEN and CDR2 SYDVKM. This CDR3 contains 11 residues. DNA for the CDR3: TGTGCCATTTGGAGGGACACTGAAGCTTTCTTT. It yields the protein CAIWRDTEAFF. Variable domain in full (rest from reference TRBV28 and TRBJ1-1): DVKVTQSSRYLVKRTGEKVFLECVQDMDHENMFWYRQDPGLGLRLIYFSYDVKMKEKGDIPEGYSVSREKKERFSLILESASTNQTSMYLCAIWRDTEAFFGQGTRLTVV.

The V call is TRBV7-2, the J call TRBJ2-5; D remains ambiguous. Germline CDR1 and CDR2: SGHTA and FQGNSA. This CDR3 is 14 amino acids long. The V gene lost 1 base and the J gene lost 2 bases, with 8 bases spanning the gap. CDR3 in amino acids: CASSLGTEQETQYF. The DNA for the CDR3 is TGTGCCAGCAGCTTAGGGACGGAGCAAGAGACCCAGTACTTC.

V usage is TRBV30 and J usage is TRBJ2-5; D is ambiguous. The germline gives CDR1 GTSNPN, CDR2 SVGIG (reference sequence). The V end was cut by 2 bases, the J end by 0 bases, with 7 bases between. The CDR3 spans 13 residues. The CDR3 reads CAWSIGYQETQYF. CDR3 coding DNA: TGTGCCTGGAGTATAGGGTACCAAGAGACCCAGTACTTC. Using reference TRBV30 and TRBJ2-5 for the parts outside the CDR3, the full variable domain is SQTIHQWPATLVQPVGSPLSLECTVEGTSNPNLYWYRQAAGRGLQLLFYSVGIGQISSEVPQNLSASRPQDRQFILSSKKLLLSDSGFYLCAWSIGYQETQYFGPGTRLLVL.

V gene TRBV30 combines with J gene TRBJ1-3, with D unclear. Germline CDR1 GTSNPN, CDR2 SVGIG (reference sequence). CDR3 size: 15 residues. V dropped 8 bases and J dropped 0 bases, with 17 bases sitting between them. The CDR3 region has the DNA TGTGCCCTGGTCCCCCTCAGCCTCTCTGGAAACACCATATATTTT. As protein: CALVPLSLSGNTIYF.

The chain has TRBV4-1 and TRBJ2-1; 7 bases match TRBD2. V lost 4 bases and J lost 0; bases outside the gene matches: 9. The CDR3 totals 17 residues. Germline CDR1 is MGHRA and CDR2 is YSYEKL. CDR3 in amino acids: CASSLFTLAASYNEQFF. The CDR3 DNA sequence: TGCGCCAGCAGCCTTTTTACTCTAGCGGCCTCCTACAATGAGCAGTTCTTC.

This chain uses TRBV2 with TRBJ1-6, with D unclear. Trimming pared 8 bases from V and 4 bases from J, leaving 6 bases between. There are 12 residues in the CDR3. CDR1 SNHLY and CDR2 FYNNEI come from the germline V gene. CDR3 nucleotide sequence: TGTGCCAGCCGAAGATATAATTCACCCCTCCACTTT. The encoded protein is CASRRYNSPLHF.

V is TRBV9 and J is TRBJ2-1, with 8 nucleotides matching TRBD2. J gave up 13 bases and V 0 bases, and 6 bases lay outside the gene matches. Per germline, CDR1 SGDLS and CDR2 YYNGEE. CDR3 length equals 13 residues. The DNA of the CDR3 is TGTGCCAGCAGCGTAGCAGGTAGCGGGGCCCAGTTCTTC. Translating it yields CASSVAGSGAQFF. Full variable domain (rest looked up from reference TRBV9 and TRBJ2-1): DSGVTQTPKHLITATGQRVTLRCSPRSGDLSVYWYQQSLDQGLQFLIQYYNGEERAKGNILERFSAQQFPDLHSELNLSSLELGDSALYFCASSVAGSGAQFFGPGTRLTVL.

This clone is a singleton in its sample. The chain carries TRBV30 and TRBJ2-7; 9 bases agree with TRBD1. This CDR3 is built from 12 residues. The germline CDR1 and CDR2 sequences are GTSNPN and SVGIG (reference sequence). J gave up 7 bases and V 8 bases, and 9 bases lay outside the gene matches. The CDR3 DNA follows: TGTGCCGGGGCTGGGACAGGGTCGGAGCAGTACTTC. It yields the protein CAGAGTGSEQYF.

Written as DNA, the CDR3 is TGCGCCAGCAGCCAGTCAGGGACCCGTAGTCGGGAGCAGTTCTTC. Residues: CASSQSGTRSREQFF. The rearrangement joins TRBV4-3 to TRBJ2-1; either TRBD1 or TRBD2 may fit D (5 bases each). CDR3 size: 15 residues. Germline V CDR1 and CDR2: LGHNA, YSLEER. Trimming removed 3 bases from V and 10 bases from J, with 19 bases in between.

The chain links TRBV18 to TRBJ2-1, with D possibly matching TRBD2 (6 bases). Germline V gene sequence: CDR1 KGHSH, CDR2 LQKENI. V was shortened by 4 bases and J by 0 bases, with 10 bases between the two germline ends. The CDR3 sequence is 15 residues long. The CDR3 bases are TGTGCCAGCTCACTGACGGGACTCTCCTACAATGAGCAGTTCTTC. It specifies CASSLTGLSYNEQFF.

This clone was seen only a few times. The same CDR3 can be traced to other DNA sequences in this sample. V is TRBV5-1 and J is TRBJ2-1, with D maybe TRBD2 (5 bases). This CDR3 is built from 15 residues. The V gene lost 0 bases and the J gene lost 3 bases, with 10 bases spanning the gap. Germline V gene lookup returns CDR1 SGHRS and CDR2 YFSETQ. CDR3 region: CASSLEGAGYNEQFF. The CDR3, as DNA: TGCGCCAGCAGCTTGGAGGGTGCGGGCTACAATGAGCAGTTCTTC.

This clone was recorded a few times. The V call is TRBV5-1, the J call TRBJ2-7; 15 positions agree with TRBD2. Germline CDR1 is SGHRS and CDR2 is YFSETQ. This CDR3 has 15 residues. V lost 4 bases to trimming and J lost 7 bases; unmatched junction nucleotides: 6. Here the CDR3 reads CASSQGLAGGPEQYF. Written as DNA, the CDR3 is TGCGCCAGCAGCCAAGGACTAGCGGGAGGGCCGGAGCAGTACTTC.